One and the same sample provided the 17 T cell receptor beta chains below, sequenced in a study of cytomegalovirus exposure and HLA in healthy donors. The PCR employed 60 Vbeta primers together with 13 Jbeta primers. The repertoire was sequenced with immunoSEQ multiplex PCR; TCRdb's copy has only in-frame clones and lacks some. The sample holds 250,000 to 300,000 clones; 70% to 90% are singletons and the top ten take 2%. Sequenced sample: PBMCs. The source of these receptors is a woman in her thirties or forties in good health and CMV-seropositive.

V usage is TRBV7-9 and J usage is TRBJ1-4, with D perhaps TRBD1 (6 bases). Looked up from germline, CDR1 is SEHNR and CDR2 is FQNEAQ (reference sequence). The V end lost 7 bases, the J end lost 4 bases, and 10 bases lay between the germline ends. The CDR3 is 13 residues long. DNA of the CDR3: TGTGCCAGCACAAGGGGGGGTAATGAAAAACTGTTTTTT. It yields the protein CASTRGGNEKLFF.

The CDR3 nucleotides are TGTGCCAGCAGCGCAACTAGGGAAGCTCTCTCTGGAAACACCATATATTTT. Protein product: CASSATREALSGNTIYF. V is TRBV11-2 and J is TRBJ1-3; D ambiguous. The CDR3 totals 17 residues. Germline-derived CDR1 and CDR2 are SGHAT and FQNNGV. The V gene lost 5 bases and the J gene lost 0 bases, with 17 bases spanning the gap.

This rearrangement joins TRBV18 to TRBJ1-3; D is undetermined. V was trimmed by 3 bases and J by 2 bases, leaving 17 bases between them. CDR1 and CDR2 (germline): KGHSH, LQKENI. The CDR3 covers 17 residues. The CDR3 reads CASSPISSGRAGNTIYF. The CDR3 region has the DNA TGTGCCAGCTCACCTATATCCTCCGGGAGGGCTGGAAACACCATATATTTT.

Remarks on this clone: This same CDR3 is encoded by further DNA sequences in the sample. The J gene is TRBJ2-2, the V gene TRBV5-4; D is ambiguous. CDR1 and CDR2 from the germline V gene are SGHNT and YYREEE (reference sequence). This CDR3 is built from 13 residues. Trimming shortened V by 1 base and J by 3 bases, and 4 bases separated the two germline ends. The CDR3 DNA reads TGTGCCAGCAGCTTGACAGACACCGGGGAGCTGTTTTTT. Its protein is CASSLTDTGELFF.

This clone has a handful of counts. This chain uses TRBV6-1 with TRBJ1-5, with 11 bases lining up with TRBD1. The J segment lost 4 bases and the V segment lost 8 bases, leaving 7 bases of the junction unmatched. Germline assignment: CDR1 MNHNS and CDR2 SASEGT. The CDR3 sequence is 15 residues long. The CDR3 coding sequence is TGTGCCAGCGGAACCGGGACAGGGGGGAATCAGCCCCAGCATTTT. Encoded protein: CASGTGTGGNQPQHF.

This sequence joins TRBV11-3 and TRBJ2-2; 15 bases match TRBD2. There are 17 residues in the CDR3. Looked up from germline, CDR1 is SGHNT and CDR2 is YENEEA. With 4 bases clipped from V and 5 bases from J, the junction kept 5 bases outside the gene matches. CDR3 nucleotide sequence: TGTGCCAGCAGCTCTCGGACTAGCGGGAGGGAGACCGGGGAGCTGTTTTTT. Translating gives CASSSRTSGRETGELFF.

This clone was seen repeatedly, ten times or more. This chain joins TRBV6-5 and TRBJ1-5; 7 positions match TRBD1. This CDR3 spans 13 amino acids. V lost 6 bases to trimming and J lost 3 bases; unmatched junction nucleotides: 2. Germline loops: CDR1 MNHEY, CDR2 SVGAGI. The DNA of the CDR3 is TGTGCCAGCAGCGACAGGGTCAATCAGCCCCAGCATTTT. Translated: CASSDRVNQPQHF.

The chain carries TRBV11-3 and TRBJ2-7; 8 bases map to TRBD2. The CDR3 contains 13 residues. V was clipped by 4 bases and J by 6 bases; unmatched bases: 5. Germline CDR1 is SGHNT and CDR2 is YENEEA. The chain's CDR3 is CASSSSAGVEQYF. The DNA of the CDR3 is TGTGCCAGCAGCTCCTCAGCGGGAGTCGAGCAGTACTTC.

The chain couples TRBV6-1 to TRBJ1-6; 11 positions agree with TRBD1. Germline CDR1 reads MNHNS; CDR2 reads SASEGT. This CDR3 has 14 amino acids. The ends lost 6 bases at V and 7 bases at J; junction bases unmatched: 2. The DNA of the CDR3 is TGTGCCAGCAGGGGACAGGGGGGGAATTCACCCCTCCACTTT. Translating it yields CASRGQGGNSPLHF.

The V and J genes are TRBV13 and TRBJ2-1, with D possibly matching TRBD2 (6 bases). CDR3 length: 17 amino acids. The V gene's germline CDR1 is PRHDT and CDR2 FYEKMQ (reference sequence). V gave up 4 bases and J gave up 7 bases, with 23 bases separating them. The CDR3 reads CASSSNLRGVRGNEQFF. DNA for the CDR3: TGTGCCAGCAGCTCAAACTTGCGCGGGGTTAGAGGGAATGAGCAGTTCTTC.

In regard to this clone: The sample has other DNA sequences that encode this CDR3 too. The V call is TRBV19, the J call TRBJ1-5; TRBD1 is a possible D gene (6 bases). The CDR3 runs 15 residues. CDR1 LNHDA and CDR2 SQIVND come from the germline V gene (reference sequence). Trimming removed 5 bases at V and 5 bases at J, with 16 bases between. CDR3 amino acids: CASSGDRTVHQPQHF. The CDR3 DNA follows: TGTGCCAGTAGTGGCGATCGGACAGTCCATCAGCCCCAGCATTTT.

The CDR3 DNA is TGTGCCAGTAGGGCCCCTTGGGTAACCCTGGGGACTAGCGGGAGGGCGTTTAATGAGCAGTTCTTC. The encoded protein is CASRAPWVTLGTSGRAFNEQFF. The V and J genes are TRBV19 and TRBJ2-1, with 16 nucleotides matching TRBD2. Trimming removed 6 bases from V and 7 bases from J; junction bases left unmatched: 24. Germline V gene data show CDR1 as LNHDA and CDR2 as SQIVND (reference sequence). The CDR3 loop spans 22 amino acids.

V and J are TRBV4-2 and TRBJ2-3; the match to TRBD2 covers 10 bases. The CDR3 spans 18 residues. Germline V gives CDR1 LGHNA, CDR2 YNFKEQ. The V gene end was trimmed by 0 bases and the J gene end by 1 base; junction bases not matched to a gene: 7. CDR3 sequence reads: CASSQDLPSGGRTDTQYF. CDR3 nucleotides: TGTGCCAGCAGCCAAGATTTGCCTAGCGGGGGCCGCACAGATACGCAGTATTTT.

This chain joins TRBV6-5 and TRBJ2-7; TRBD2 aligns across 11 bases. Germline assignment: CDR1 MNHEY and CDR2 SVGAGI. J lost 2 bases, V lost 6 bases, and 6 bases had no gene match. The CDR3 is made up of 15 amino acids. CDR3 in DNA: TGTGCCAGCAGCCTGATAGCGGGAGGGACCTACGAGCAGTACTTC. This sequence encodes CASSLIAGGTYEQYF.

The J gene is TRBJ2-1, the V gene TRBV5-1; TRBD2 agrees at 13 bases. The junction had 5 bases not matched to a gene; V was cut back by 4 bases and J by 4 bases. Germline CDR1 reads SGHRS; CDR2 reads YFSETQ. The CDR3 has 16 residues. The CDR3 DNA reads TGCGCCAGCAGCACCGGGACTAGCGGGACATACAATGAGCAGTTCTTC. Protein product: CASSTGTSGTYNEQFF.

The chain carries TRBV5-6 and TRBJ2-1, with 7 bases aligning to TRBD2. The CDR3 runs 13 residues. Germline CDR1 SGHDT, CDR2 YYEEEE. With 4 bases clipped from V and 7 bases from J, the junction kept 5 bases outside the gene matches. The CDR3 nucleotides are TGTGCCAGCAGCAAGGCGGGAGTGAATGAGCAGTTCTTC. Encoded protein: CASSKAGVNEQFF.

The chain combines TRBV6-5 with TRBJ1-6; 8 bases align to TRBD1. CDR1 is MNHEY and CDR2 is SVGAGI in the germline V gene. Trimming took 3 bases from V and 10 from J; bases not matched to a gene: 8. CDR3 length: 15 amino acids. The CDR3 spells CASSYVAGGGSPLHF. The DNA of the CDR3 is TGTGCCAGCAGTTATGTGGCAGGGGGCGGATCACCCCTCCACTTT.